A selection of T cell receptor beta chains follows, all from one sample in a study of cytomegalovirus exposure and HLA in healthy donors. Measured with immunoSEQ multiplex PCR; TCRdb has only the in-frame clones, and not every one. The top ten clones hold about 1.2% of a sample with some 190,000 clones, approximately 88% of them seen once. The sample was PBMCs. The receptors come from a boy younger than 10 in good health and CMV-seronegative. Each CDR3 is given with its conserved first and last residue. D genes are given only for firm matches. Where a row states a size, it is once, few, many or the class of an expanded clone; other rows omit it.

d_call	v_call	j_call	clone_size	cdr3_nt	cdr3_aa
TRBD2	TRBV7-2	TRBJ2-1	.	TGTGCCAGCAGCACTAGCGGGAGCTCCTACAATGAGCAGTTCTTC	CASSTSGSSYNEQFF
TRBD1	TRBV4-1	TRBJ1-6	.	TGCGCCAGCAGCCTTGGACAGGCTTCAAATTCACCCCTCCACTTT	CASSLGQASNSPLHF
.	TRBV9	TRBJ2-7	.	TGTGCCAGCAGCAACCGGGACACCTCCCGCGAGCAGTACTTC	CASSNRDTSREQYF
.	TRBV9	TRBJ2-5	.	TGTGCCAGCAGCGTAGCCACGGGAGAGGAGACCCAGTACTTC	CASSVATGEETQYF
.	TRBV4-2	TRBJ2-3	.	TGTGCCAGCAGTCACAAGCGGTACCCTTGGGGTACGCAGTATTTT	CASSHKRYPWGTQYF
TRBD2	TRBV7-9	TRBJ2-1	.	TGTGCCAGCGGACTAGCGGCTTACAATGAGCAGTTCTTC	CASGLAAYNEQFF
.	TRBV10-3	TRBJ1-1	.	TGTGCCATCAGCGCCCAGGCCCCCGGCACTGAAGCTTTCTTT	CAISAQAPGTEAFF
TRBD1	TRBV6-5	TRBJ1-3	.	TGTGCCAGCAGGGCGGACAGGAGGCTAGGAAACACCATATATTTT	CASRADRRLGNTIYF
TRBD2	TRBV2	TRBJ2-7	.	TGTGCCAGCAGCGAACCGGGACTAGCGGGAGGGAGATACGAGCAGTACTTC	CASSEPGLAGGRYEQYF
.	TRBV2	TRBJ2-3	.	TGTGCCAGCAGTGAATTTGCCAGCGCCTTAAATACGCAGTATTTT	CASSEFASALNTQYF
TRBD1	TRBV7-9	TRBJ1-2	.	TGTGCCAGCAGCTTGCGGACAGGGGCCGATGGCTACACCTTC	CASSLRTGADGYTF
TRBD1	TRBV7-2	TRBJ1-1	.	TGTGCCAGCAGCTTAGGGACAGGGGCCACTGAAGCTTTCTTT	CASSLGTGATEAFF
.	TRBV5-1	TRBJ1-6	.	TGCGCCAGCAGCCCGGACACCTATAATTCACCCCTCCACTTT	CASSPDTYNSPLHF
.	TRBV12-1	TRBJ1-1	.	TGTGCCAGCAGCTTTGCTCCACCGGGACAGGGGAACACTGAAGCTTTCTTT	CASSFAPPGQGNTEAFF
.	TRBV19	TRBJ1-5	.	TGTGCCAGTAGTATAGGATGGGACACTAATAGCAATCAGCCCCAGCATTTT	CASSIGWDTNSNQPQHF
TRBD1	TRBV5-6	TRBJ1-1	.	TGTGCCAGCATGCTCCAGGGGGCGTGGGACGCTTTCTTT	CASMLQGAWDAFF
TRBD1	TRBV7-2	TRBJ1-2	.	TGTGCCAGCAGCCGTCGGGGACAGGGTGCGGGGGGCTACACCTTC	CASSRRGQGAGGYTF
TRBD1	TRBV15	TRBJ1-2	.	TGTGCCACCAGCAGAATGGGACAGGATAACTATGGCTACACCTTC	CATSRMGQDNYGYTF
.	TRBV30	TRBJ1-2	.	TGTGCCTGGAGCCCTTGGGGAGGGGGTGATGGCTACACCTTC	CAWSPWGGGDGYTF
.	TRBV19	TRBJ1-2	once	TGTGCCAGTAGTATAGTTGCCGGAGGTAACTATGGCTACACCTTC	CASSIVAGGNYGYTF
TRBD2	TRBV2	TRBJ2-3	.	TGTGCCAGCAGTGAAGCTAGCGGGAGACCAGATACGCAGTATTTT	CASSEASGRPDTQYF
.	TRBV30	TRBJ2-5	.	TGTGCCTGGAGCTCCCCGGGACTCGTAGAGACCCAGTACTTC	CAWSSPGLVETQYF
.	TRBV27	TRBJ1-4	.	TGTGCCAGCAGTTTCCAGGTTTATAATGAAAAACTGTTTTTT	CASSFQVYNEKLFF
.	TRBV30	TRBJ1-2	.	TGTGCCTGGAGTTCGGAGCGAAACTATGGCTACACCTTC	CAWSSERNYGYTF
.	TRBV7-2	TRBJ2-7	.	TGTGCCAGCAGCTTTTTGGGCTCCCCAAGGTCCTACGAGCAGTACTTC	CASSFLGSPRSYEQYF
TRBD2	TRBV7-2	TRBJ2-1	few	TGTGCCAGCAGCTTAGAGGGGGGCGGGAGGGGCCCCAACAATGAGCAGTTCTTC	CASSLEGGGRGPNNEQFF
.	TRBV5-8	TRBJ1-3	.	TGTGCCAGCAGTTCCGGTCAACGAATATCCGGAAACACCATATATTTT	CASSSGQRISGNTIYF